The source of this T cell receptor (beta chain) is a study of CD8+ T cells in alopecia areata. Extracted RNA was reverse transcribed into cDNA, the sequencing template. Clones were read by immunoSEQ multiplex PCR, and TCRdb kept only the in-frame ones, dropping some. This table has approximately 150,000 clones, 58% appearing once. Study observations and caveats: Sharing of TCR sequences between patients (possibly for HLA-related reasons) was less clear than in mice. Lesional scalp, notably in alopecia totalis/universalis, had clonality above that of normal scalp. The treated group had a single nonresponder, limiting CD8+ expansion-response conclusions.

Treatment indicated: oral pan-JAK inhibitor, 5-10 mg twice daily. PBMC-derived CD4+ and CD8+ T cells were sorted. A word on this clone: Its antigen remains unknown.

This material consisted of CD4+ T cells sorted from blood, taken at approximately week 56, from a patient treated with tofacitinib. The clonotype originates from a human donor with alopecia areata.

The CDR3 loop is CAWSGNSPLHF. DNA for the CDR3: TGTGCCTGGAGTGGAAATTCACCCCTCCACTTT. The V and J genes are TRBV30 and TRBJ1-6; D is uncertain. Germline CDR1 is GTSNPN and CDR2 is SVGIG (reference sequence). The length of the CDR3 is 11 residues. The V gene lost 1 base and the J gene lost 7 bases, with 2 bases spanning the gap.